A single sample gave rise to the 29 T cell receptor beta chains below, sequenced in a study of blood T cell repertoires in COVID-19. Sequenced by immunoSEQ multiplex PCR; TCRdb stores in-frame clones only, minus some. The sample includes about 220,000 clones, around 84% of them seen just once. Sequenced material: peripheral blood. The receptor source for this set is a man in his fifties or sixties with active or convalescent COVID-19.

The V and J genes are TRBV7-8 and TRBJ2-5; D might be TRBD1 (6 bases). Trimming shortened V by 2 bases and J by 5 bases, and 12 bases separated the two germline ends. Germline CDR1 SGHVS, CDR2 FQNEAQ. This CDR3 contains 14 residues. CDR3 residues: CASSLQGIWETQYF. The CDR3 coding sequence is TGTGCCAGCAGCTTACAGGGGATCTGGGAGACCCAGTACTTC.

The J gene is TRBJ2-2, the V gene TRBV12-3 or TRBV12-4, with a weak D call TRBD2 (6 bases). The CDR3 consists of 13 residues. The ends were cut back, 7 bases at V and 0 bases at J, with 6 bases in the middle. The CDR3 nucleotides are TGTGCCAGCAAGCGGGCGAACACCGGGGAGCTGTTTTTT. Encoded protein: CASKRANTGELFF.

In DNA, the CDR3 is TGTGCCAGCAGCGTAGCGGGCAGGGCCACAGATACGCAGTATTTT. Translation gives CASSVAGRATDTQYF. This chain links TRBV9 with TRBJ2-3; perhaps TRBD1 as D (5 bases). CDR3 length: 15 residues. The germline V and J ends were trimmed by 0 bases and 2 bases, with 10 bases remaining between them. Looked up from germline, CDR1 is SGDLS and CDR2 is YYNGEE.

The chain joins TRBV10-2 to TRBJ1-2; no clear D gene. The ends were cut back, 4 bases at V and 5 bases at J, with 14 bases in the middle. Germline CDR1 and CDR2: WSHSY and SAAADI. The length of the CDR3 is 14 residues. In DNA, the CDR3 is TGCGCCAGCAGTGGGCCCCTCCGAGGGTATGGCTACACCTTC. It translates to CASSGPLRGYGYTF.

The rearrangement uses TRBV19 and TRBJ2-1; D might be TRBD1 (6 bases). V lost 3 bases to trimming and J lost 6 bases, with 9 bases between them. Germline loops: CDR1 LNHDA, CDR2 SQIVND (reference sequence). The CDR3 is 13 residues long. The CDR3 protein is CASSIGTTNEQFF. The DNA for the CDR3 is TGTGCCAGTAGTATTGGGACAACCAATGAGCAGTTCTTC.

The J gene is TRBJ2-7, the V gene TRBV25-1; D possibly corresponds to TRBD2 (5 bases). The CDR3 totals 16 residues. Germline CDR1 and CDR2: MGHDK and SYGVNS. The V end lost 1 base, the J end lost 3 bases, and 16 bases lay between the germline ends. The CDR3 reads CASSESDSAHYYEQYF. CDR3 DNA sequence: TGTGCCAGCAGTGAATCCGATAGCGCTCATTACTACGAGCAGTACTTC.

The genes are TRBV7-7 and TRBJ2-2, with D maybe TRBD1 (5 bases). Germline V gives CDR1 SSHAT, CDR2 FNYEAQ (reference sequence). This CDR3 region has 14 residues. The V end lost 6 bases, the J end lost 1 base, and 9 bases lay between the germline ends. In DNA, the CDR3 is TGTGCCAGCAGTTGGGGCATGAACACCGGGGAGCTGTTTTTT. Protein: CASSWGMNTGELFF. Drawing the rest from reference TRBV7-7 and TRBJ2-2, the complete variable domain is GAGVSQSPRYKVTKRGQDVTLRCDPISSHATLYWYQQALGQGPEFLTYFNYEAQPDKSGLPSDRFSAERPEGSISTLTIQRTEQRDSAMYRCASSWGMNTGELFFGEGSRLTVL.

This clone has only one observation. The gene calls are TRBV4-1 and TRBJ2-7, with TRBD2 matching over 10 bases. The CDR3 is 18 amino acids. With V trimmed by 1 base and J by 3 bases, 12 bases remained unmatched. From germline, CDR1 is MGHRA and CDR2 YSYEKL. CDR3 DNA: TGCGCCAGCAGCCAAGGAACCTACCTAGCGGGAGAGAGCTACGAGCAGTACTTC. This codes for CASSQGTYLAGESYEQYF.

CDR3 amino acids: CASSLSGTGGEKLFF. CDR3 DNA sequence: TGTGCCAGCAGCCTTAGTGGAACAGGGGGAGAAAAACTGTTTTTT. The V call is TRBV28, the J call TRBJ1-4; TRBD1 aligns across 8 bases. With 6 bases clipped from V and 8 bases from J, the junction kept 11 bases outside the gene matches. The germline CDR1 and CDR2 sequences are MDHEN and SYDVKM. This CDR3 has 15 residues.

This clone was found once. The J gene is TRBJ1-6, the V gene TRBV6-6; 7 nucleotides align to TRBD1. Germline V lookup: CDR1 MNHNY, CDR2 SVGAGI (reference sequence). This CDR3 is 14 amino acids long. With 6 bases clipped from V and 10 bases from J, the junction kept 9 bases outside the gene matches. CDR3: CASRSGQAGSPLHF. The CDR3 DNA is TGTGCCAGCAGATCCGGACAGGCAGGGTCACCCCTCCACTTT.

The V gene is TRBV6-1, the J gene TRBJ2-7; 9 bases agree with TRBD2. Germline CDR1 and CDR2: MNHNS and SASEGT. The CDR3 has 15 amino acids. Unmatched junction bases numbered 0, after V lost 0 bases and J lost 0 bases. The CDR3 is CASSEASGSSYEQYF. Here the CDR3 DNA reads TGTGCCAGCAGTGAAGCTAGCGGGAGCTCCTACGAGCAGTACTTC.

The CDR3 loop reads CATSDTDRDEQYF. Written as DNA, the CDR3 is TGTGCCACCAGTGATACGGACAGGGACGAGCAGTACTTC. The chain recombines TRBV24-1 with TRBJ2-7; 8 bases are a match to TRBD1. J gave up 5 bases and V 3 bases, and 2 bases lay outside the gene matches. The V gene's germline CDR1 is KGHDR and CDR2 SFDVKD. The CDR3 covers 13 residues.

The CDR3: CASSIERPFLGQGVVFF. The CDR3 bases are TGTGCCAGTAGTATAGAACGCCCTTTCCTTGGACAGGGGGTTGTGTTCTTT. The chain is built from TRBV19 and TRBJ1-1; TRBD1 aligns across 10 bases. The CDR3 sequence is 17 residues long. CDR1 is LNHDA, CDR2 SQIVND, per germline (reference sequence). V shed 0 bases, J shed 14 bases, and the junction held 18 bases outside the gene matches.

The chain carries TRBV6-1 and TRBJ1-4; D perhaps matches TRBD1 (5 bases). The CDR3 extends over 17 amino acids. CDR1 and CDR2 (germline): MNHNS, SASEGT. Trimming stripped 2 bases from V and 5 bases from J, with 18 bases between. DNA for the CDR3: TGTGCCAGCAGTGAATTTCGGGACTTTAGTGGGAATGAAAAACTGTTTTTT. Encoded protein: CASSEFRDFSGNEKLFF.

This clone was recorded once. The chain couples TRBV7-9 to TRBJ2-3, with 11 bases that match TRBD2. With 1 base clipped from V and 4 bases from J, the junction kept 1 base outside the gene matches. The germline CDR1 and CDR2 sequences are SEHNR and FQNEAQ (reference sequence). The length of the CDR3 is 15 residues. The CDR3 region is CASSLGTSGSDTQYF. For the CDR3, the DNA is TGTGCCAGCAGCTTAGGGACTAGCGGGTCAGATACGCAGTATTTT. The variable domain in full, with the rest retrieved from reference TRBV7-9 and TRBJ2-3, is DTGVSQNPRHKITKRGQNVTFRCDPISEHNRLYWYRQTLGQGPEFLTYFQNEAQLEKSRLLSDRFSAERPKGSFSTLEIQRTEQGDSAMYLCASSLGTSGSDTQYFGPGTRLTVL.

The chain is built from TRBV5-1 and TRBJ2-5; no clear D. The germline CDR1 and CDR2 sequences are SGHRS and YFSETQ. The length of the CDR3 is 14 residues. Trimming removed 0 bases at V and 1 base at J, with 7 bases between. The CDR3 loop reads CASSLGSAQETQYF. CDR3 nucleotides: TGCGCCAGCAGCTTGGGGAGCGCCCAAGAGACCCAGTACTTC.

This clone was observed a single time. Written as DNA, the CDR3 is TGTGCCAGCAGCTTGGACAGGTACAATGAGCAGTTCTTC. It yields the protein CASSLDRYNEQFF. The chain has TRBV5-8 and TRBJ2-1; D possibly corresponds to TRBD1 (5 bases). The CDR3 is 13 residues long. The V end lost 0 bases, the J end lost 4 bases, and 5 bases lay between the germline ends. Germline V CDR1 and CDR2: SGHTS, YDEGEE. Supplemented by reference TRBV5-8 and TRBJ2-1, the full variable domain reads EAGVTQSPTHLIKTRGQQATLRCSPISGHTSVYWYQQALGLGLQFLLWYDEGEERNRGNFPPRFSGRQFPNYSSELNVNALELEDSALYLCASSLDRYNEQFFGPGTRLTVL.

The J gene is TRBJ2-2, the V gene TRBV5-1; 7 positions agree with TRBD1. The trim removed 4 bases at V and 1 base at J, leaving 10 bases unmatched. The length of the CDR3 is 17 residues. Germline assignment: CDR1 SGHRS and CDR2 YFSETQ. CDR3 DNA sequence: TGCGCCAGCAGCCTCTCCGATAGGGGGCTGAACACCGGGGAGCTGTTTTTT. Its translation is CASSLSDRGLNTGELFF.

This clone was observed a single time. The J gene is TRBJ2-2, the V gene TRBV5-6, with TRBD1 matching 8 bases. The CDR3 extends over 16 amino acids. Germline-derived CDR1 and CDR2 are SGHDT and YYEEEE. V lost 4 bases and J lost 1; bases outside the gene matches: 6. For the CDR3, the DNA is TGTGCCAGCAGCACATGGACAGGGCGGAACACCGGGGAGCTGTTTTTT. It yields the protein CASSTWTGRNTGELFF.

The chain links TRBV19 to TRBJ2-5; D possibly corresponds to TRBD1 (5 bases). The CDR3 has 13 residues. The V end lost 5 bases, the J end lost 1 base, and 8 bases lay between the germline ends. CDR1 LNHDA and CDR2 SQIVND come from the germline V gene (reference sequence). CDR3 loop: CASSRQSQETQYF. The CDR3 DNA sequence: TGTGCCAGTAGTCGACAGTCCCAAGAGACCCAGTACTTC.

V is TRBV11-3 and J is TRBJ2-2; D uncertain. The CDR3 contains 15 residues. In germline, CDR1 is SGHNT, CDR2 YENEEA. Trimming removed 2 bases at V and 5 bases at J, with 12 bases between. CDR3 sequence reads: CASSLSVGLTGELFF. The CDR3 DNA reads TGTGCCAGCAGCTTATCTGTTGGTCTAACCGGGGAGCTGTTTTTT.

V and J are TRBV19 and TRBJ2-7; TRBD2 agrees at 12 bases. V shed 6 bases, J shed 3 bases, and the junction held 6 bases outside the gene matches. The CDR3 is made up of 15 amino acids. From germline, CDR1 is LNHDA and CDR2 SQIVND (reference sequence). The CDR3 DNA reads TGTGCCAGTAGCTGGGGACTAGCGGGTAGCTACGAGCAGTACTTC. This encodes CASSWGLAGSYEQYF.

The chain joins TRBV24-1 to TRBJ2-5; 9 bases match TRBD1. Germline CDR1 KGHDR, CDR2 SFDVKD. With V trimmed by 7 bases and J by 1 base, 6 bases remained unmatched. The CDR3 is 15 amino acids. This chain's CDR3 is CATSRTGEIQETQYF. Here the CDR3 DNA reads TGTGCCACCAGCAGGACAGGGGAAATCCAAGAGACCCAGTACTTC.

The gene calls are TRBV30 and TRBJ1-3, with 12 nucleotides matching TRBD1. The CDR3 spans 19 residues. Germline CDR1 GTSNPN, CDR2 SVGIG (reference sequence). V lost 1 base, J lost 0 bases, and 10 bases stayed unmatched. The CDR3 DNA reads TGTGCCTGGAGTGGACGAGCCGGGACAGGGGGCCGCTCTGGAAACACCATATATTTT. It yields the protein CAWSGRAGTGGRSGNTIYF. Full variable domain (rest looked up from reference TRBV30 and TRBJ1-3): SQTIHQWPATLVQPVGSPLSLECTVEGTSNPNLYWYRQAAGRGLQLLFYSVGIGQISSEVPQNLSASRPQDRQFILSSKKLLLSDSGFYLCAWSGRAGTGGRSGNTIYFGEGSWLTVV.

This clone appeared a few times. The V and J genes are TRBV7-3 and TRBJ2-7; possibly TRBD2 for D (6 bases). Between the trimmed V and J ends, which lost 4 bases and 2 bases, there was a span of 12 bases. The CDR3 spans 14 residues. Germline lookup yields CDR1 SGHTA and CDR2 FQGTGA. CDR3 nucleotides: TGTGCCAGCAGCTCTAGAGGAGGGGCCTACGAGCAGTACGTC. It yields the protein CASSSRGGAYEQYV.

The chain is built from TRBV5-4 and TRBJ2-7; TRBD1 agrees at 7 bases. V was clipped by 0 bases and J by 2 bases; unmatched bases: 5. CDR3 length: 15 residues. Germline assignment: CDR1 SGHNT and CDR2 YYREEE (reference sequence). For the CDR3, the DNA is TGTGCCAGCAGCTTGGGACGGGACAGAGCCTACGAGCAGTACTTC. Translation: CASSLGRDRAYEQYF.

This clone was found once. The V and J genes are TRBV2 and TRBJ2-5; the match to TRBD2 covers 15 bases. This CDR3 region has 15 residues. V lost 8 bases to trimming and J lost 5 bases; unmatched junction nucleotides: 6. The germline V gene has CDR1 SNHLY and CDR2 FYNNEI. The CDR3 DNA reads as TGTGCCAGCGGACTAGCGGGAGGGTTCCAGGAGACCCAGTACTTC. It codes for CASGLAGGFQETQYF.

The chain links TRBV6-2 or TRBV6-3 to TRBJ1-6; 7 positions match TRBD1. Germline V CDR1 and CDR2: MNHEY, SVGEGT. The CDR3 sequence is 15 residues long. V dropped 4 bases and J dropped 7; count of bases not matched to a gene: 7. The CDR3 reads CASSSGQAMNSPLHF. CDR3 DNA sequence: TGTGCCAGCAGTTCAGGACAGGCGATGAATTCACCCCTCCACTTT.

As DNA, the CDR3 is TGTGCCAGCAGCTTAGTGGCGACTGGCCTGGGCTACACCTTC. It encodes CASSLVATGLGYTF. The chain recombines TRBV7-2 with TRBJ1-2; D not certain. V lost 1 base, J lost 8 bases, and 14 bases lay in between. The germline CDR1 and CDR2 sequences are SGHTA and FQGNSA. This CDR3 is built from 14 residues.